The 23 T cell receptor beta chains below were found in one sample sequenced in a study of shared clonotypes between healthy human individuals. Naive CD8 cells comprised CD45RO-negative, CCR7-positively selected cells, excluding terminally differentiated effector memory CD45RA+ cells. Repertoires were generated with immunoSEQ multiplex PCR, while TCRdb's copy carries only in-frame clones and drops some. Of roughly 590,000 clones listed, 95% to 96% are singletons. The source material was naive CD8+ T cells sorted from blood. The receptors shown here come from a woman under 40 in good health.

The chain has TRBV6-1 and TRBJ1-4; the match to TRBD1 covers 9 bases. The CDR3 is 15 amino acids. CDR1 is MNHNS and CDR2 is SASEGT in the germline V gene. Trimming took 4 bases from V and 5 from J; bases not matched to a gene: 5. This CDR3 is CASSAWDRVNEKLFF. CDR3 sequence (DNA): TGTGCCAGCAGTGCGTGGGACAGGGTCAATGAAAAACTGTTTTTT.

The V call is TRBV6-5, the J call TRBJ2-2, with TRBD1 identical over 7 bases. The CDR3 contains 16 residues. The junction had 5 bases not matched to a gene; V was cut back by 0 bases and J by 4 bases. Germline CDR1 is MNHEY and CDR2 is SVGAGI. The CDR3: CASSYSETGSTGELFF. In nucleotides, the CDR3 is TGTGCCAGCAGTTACTCCGAGACAGGGAGCACCGGGGAGCTGTTTTTT.

This clone was picked up one time. The V and J genes are TRBV19 and TRBJ1-2; D may be TRBD1 (6 bases). The CDR3 has 13 residues. The germline V and J ends were trimmed by 3 bases and 4 bases, with 9 bases remaining between them. Germline CDR1 LNHDA, CDR2 SQIVND (reference sequence). The CDR3 here is CASSIPGAYGYTF. The CDR3 DNA follows: TGTGCCAGTAGTATTCCAGGGGCCTATGGCTACACCTTC.

The chain couples TRBV5-1 to TRBJ2-6; D uncertain. Trimming stripped 0 bases from V and 5 bases from J, with 18 bases between. Germline CDR1 is SGHRS and CDR2 is YFSETQ. This CDR3 is 18 amino acids long. This CDR3 is CASSLVTANLFWANVLTF. The CDR3 region has the DNA TGCGCCAGCAGCTTGGTAACAGCGAACCTTTTCTGGGCCAACGTCCTGACTTTC.

This clone was observed a single time. Sequence at one end of the junction differs from germline and may be a read error. The chain carries TRBV29-1 and TRBJ2-7; perhaps TRBD1 as D (5 bases). Germline values: CDR1 SQVTM, CDR2 ANQGSEA. The CDR3 length is 15 residues. CDR3 DNA sequence: TGCAGCGTCGAAGGGGTGATGGGAAAGACCTACGAGCAGTACTTC. Protein: CSVEGVMGKTYEQYF.

The chain carries TRBV18 and TRBJ2-5; 9 bases are shared with TRBD1. This CDR3 has 16 amino acids. The junction had 6 bases not matched to a gene; V was cut back by 0 bases and J by 4 bases. Looked up from germline, CDR1 is KGHSH and CDR2 is LQKENI. As DNA, the CDR3 is TGTGCCAGCTCACCACCCCCGCAGACAGGGGGAGAGACCCAGTACTTC. As protein: CASSPPPQTGGETQYF.

The genes are TRBV30 and TRBJ2-1; D gene unclear. Germline CDR1 and CDR2: GTSNPN and SVGIG (reference sequence). V gave up 0 bases and J gave up 4 bases, with 4 bases separating them. The CDR3 is 12 residues long. CDR3 nucleotides: TGTGCCTGGAGTGTACCGTACAATGAGCAGTTCTTC. Translating gives CAWSVPYNEQFF.

The rearrangement joins TRBV6-6 to TRBJ1-5; D is ambiguous. The V end lost 7 bases, the J end lost 7 bases, and 14 bases lay between the germline ends. This CDR3 is built from 13 residues. Germline V gene data show CDR1 as MNHNY and CDR2 as SVGAGI (reference sequence). The CDR3: CASNEHQRQPQHF. In nucleotides, the CDR3 is TGTGCCAGCAACGAACATCAAAGGCAGCCCCAGCATTTT.

V and J are TRBV5-4 and TRBJ2-5, with D possibly matching TRBD2 (6 bases). V shed 1 base and J shed 11 bases, with 12 bases lying between them. Germline V CDR1 and CDR2: SGHNT, YYREEE (reference sequence). This CDR3 has 12 residues. The CDR3 loop reads CASSLSFREQYF. In nucleotides, the CDR3 is TGTGCCAGCAGCTTGAGTTTCCGGGAGCAGTACTTC.

This clone came up once. DNA for the CDR3: TGTGCCATCAGTGGAGGGAGGGCCTCCAATGAGCAGTTCTTC. Translating it yields CAISGGRASNEQFF. The chain carries TRBV10-3 and TRBJ2-1, with 7 positions matching TRBD2. CDR3 length equals 14 residues. V gave up 4 bases and J gave up 6 bases; unmatched junction bases: 6. Per germline, CDR1 ENHRY and CDR2 SYGVKD.

The chain couples TRBV7-9 to TRBJ2-7; D is ambiguous. With 0 bases removed from V and 0 bases from J, the gap between germline ends came to 9 bases. CDR1 is SEHNR and CDR2 is FQNEAQ in the germline V gene (reference sequence). This CDR3 region has 15 residues. CDR3 sequence: CASSLASASSYEQYF. CDR3 sequence (DNA): TGTGCCAGCAGCTTAGCCAGCGCGAGCTCCTACGAGCAGTACTTC.

The chain combines TRBV2 with TRBJ2-7; 8 bases align to TRBD1. The length of the CDR3 is 19 residues. CDR1 is SNHLY and CDR2 is FYNNEI in the germline V gene. J gave up 4 bases and V 1 base, and 18 bases lay outside the gene matches. The chain's CDR3 is CASSEGLSVGTGKVYEQYF. For the CDR3, the DNA is TGTGCCAGCAGTGAAGGGTTGAGCGTGGGGACAGGTAAAGTTTACGAGCAGTACTTC.

The chain recombines TRBV19 with TRBJ1-5; 9 bases align to TRBD1. Losses at the gene ends were 4 bases for V and 5 bases for J; bases not matched to a gene: 9. The CDR3 runs to 16 residues. Germline V gives CDR1 LNHDA, CDR2 SQIVND (reference sequence). The DNA of the CDR3 is TGTGCCAGTAGTACAAGCCGGGACAGGGTTGATCAGCCCCAGCATTTT. Amino acids: CASSTSRDRVDQPQHF.

The rearrangement joins TRBV6-6 to TRBJ1-2; unclear D gene. V lost 7 bases to trimming and J lost 0 bases, with 15 bases between them. CDR1 is MNHNY and CDR2 is SVGAGI in the germline V gene (reference sequence). The CDR3 sequence is 15 residues long. The CDR3 DNA is TGTGCCAGCACCCAACAGTGGGAAGCTAACTATGGCTACACCTTC. Translating gives CASTQQWEANYGYTF.

The rearrangement uses TRBV30 and TRBJ2-7; D gene unclear. The V and J ends lost 2 bases and 1 base respectively, with 3 bases between them. The germline gives CDR1 GTSNPN, CDR2 SVGIG (reference sequence). This CDR3 is built from 11 residues. In nucleotides, the CDR3 is TGTGCCTGGAGTTTATCCTACGAGCAGTACTTC. Translating it yields CAWSLSYEQYF.

The chain couples TRBV5-4 to TRBJ1-1; 7 bases are shared with TRBD1. V was clipped by 1 base and J by 0 bases; unmatched bases: 6. CDR3 length: 16 amino acids. In germline, CDR1 is SGHNT, CDR2 YYREEE (reference sequence). The CDR3 coding sequence is TGTGCCAGCAGCTTGAAGGGGGCCTTGATGAACACTGAAGCTTTCTTT. Translation: CASSLKGALMNTEAFF.

The rearrangement uses TRBV19 and TRBJ2-7, with a possible D match to TRBD2 (5 bases). Germline loops: CDR1 LNHDA, CDR2 SQIVND (reference sequence). The CDR3 is made up of 15 amino acids. V was cut by 1 base and J by 4 bases, with 14 bases left in between. In DNA form, the CDR3 reads TGTGCCAGTAGTATAGGAGCCGAGGGCTTTTACGAGCAGTACTTC. It translates to CASSIGAEGFYEQYF.

This clone showed up just once. The chain links TRBV28 to TRBJ1-1, with 10 bases lining up with TRBD1. Trimming removed 6 bases from V and 7 bases from J; junction bases left unmatched: 8. Germline lookup yields CDR1 MDHEN and CDR2 SYDVKM. CDR3 size: 14 residues. The CDR3 here is CASSETGTGVEAFF. DNA for the CDR3: TGTGCCAGCAGCGAGACCGGGACAGGGGTTGAAGCTTTCTTT.

The V gene is TRBV5-8, the J gene TRBJ1-2; 7 positions agree with TRBD1. Trimming cost V 5 bases and J 0 bases; bases outside gene matches: 7. The germline V gene has CDR1 SGHTS and CDR2 YDEGEE. The CDR3 loop spans 15 amino acids. This CDR3 is CASRQPQGANYGYTF. The CDR3 DNA is TGTGCCAGCAGACAACCTCAGGGGGCTAACTATGGCTACACCTTC.

V usage is TRBV7-9 and J usage is TRBJ2-5, with 11 bases matching TRBD2. Unmatched junction bases numbered 5, after V lost 5 bases and J lost 3 bases. The germline gives CDR1 SEHNR, CDR2 FQNEAQ (reference sequence). This CDR3 is 15 amino acids long. In DNA, the CDR3 is TGTGCCAGCAGCATACAGGGACTAGCGGAAGAGACCCAGTACTTC. The encoded protein is CASSIQGLAEETQYF. The full variable domain, rest sourced from reference TRBV7-9 and TRBJ2-5, is DTGVSQNPRHKITKRGQNVTFRCDPISEHNRLYWYRQTLGQGPEFLTYFQNEAQLEKSRLLSDRFSAERPKGSFSTLEIQRTEQGDSAMYLCASSIQGLAEETQYFGPGTRLLVL.

This clone was picked up one time. The chain uses TRBV5-4 and TRBJ1-6; D is unresolved. CDR1 is SGHNT and CDR2 is YYREEE in the germline V gene (reference sequence). The V and J ends lost 4 bases and 7 bases respectively, with 9 bases between them. This CDR3 is built from 13 residues. CDR3 residues: CASSPDPNSPLHF. In nucleotides, the CDR3 is TGTGCCAGCAGCCCGGACCCCAATTCACCCCTCCACTTT.

Points on this clone: Distinct nucleotide sequences in the sample also encode this CDR3. This chain joins TRBV2 and TRBJ2-7; D unclear. CDR3 length: 12 residues. CDR1 SNHLY and CDR2 FYNNEI come from the germline V gene. V lost 6 bases, J lost 0 bases, and 6 bases lay in between. DNA of the CDR3: TGTGCCAGCAGGACAAGCTCCTACGAGCAGTACTTC. As protein: CASRTSSYEQYF.

The chain has TRBV28 and TRBJ2-1; TRBD1 aligns across 8 bases. Losses at the gene ends were 3 bases for V and 0 bases for J; bases not matched to a gene: 16. Germline CDR1 is MDHEN and CDR2 is SYDVKM. The CDR3 consists of 20 residues. CDR3 nucleotides: TGTGCCAGCAGTTTCGGTGGACAGGGCTACCTACCGAGCTCCTACAATGAGCAGTTCTTC. Residues: CASSFGGQGYLPSSYNEQFF.